This T cell receptor beta chain was captured in a study of Ad26.COV2.S vaccination and SARS-CoV-2 variants. The treatment is: over 15 received Ad26.COV2.S at low or high dose, single or two shots; 5 received placebo; per-sample allocation not given. Samples came from day 63 after the first vaccine or placebo injection. The table came from immunoSEQ multiplex PCR; TCRdb's copy has only in-frame clones and leaves some out. Found here are fewer than 800,000 clones, roughly 90% of them singletons; the top ten hold about 1.5%. V dropped 3 bases and J dropped 2 bases, with 8 bases sitting between them. The CDR3 runs 13 residues.

The chain links TRBV12-3 or TRBV12-4 to TRBJ2-7; D ambiguous. The origin of this receptor is a person aged 18-65 years who received the Ad26.COV2.S COVID-19 vaccine or a placebo. This material consisted of peripheral blood, taken in a trial of Ad26.COV2.S vaccine versus placebo. This chain's CDR3 is CASSFTRTYEQYF. CDR3 bases: TGTGCCAGCAGTTTTACCCGAACCTACGAGCAGTACTTC.